This TCR beta chain was sequenced in a study of OX40 agonist ivuxolimab in advanced cancers. General study points: Low normalized T-cell clonal expansion also characterized some of the nonresponders. Average numbers of expanded clones were greater in CD8+ T cells than in CD4+.

Profiling relied on immunoSEQ multiplex PCR, and the TCRdb table lists in-frame clones only, not all of them. The top ten hold under 2.5% of the sample, which has some 83,000 clones, around 85% seen once. As to this clone: Its cognate antigen is unknown.

The CDR3 is 12 amino acids. CDR1 LGHNA and CDR2 YNFKEQ come from the germline V gene. Trimming stripped 5 bases from V and 2 bases from J, with 6 bases between. The TCR originated in an adult with an advanced solid tumor such as melanoma, head and neck, liver or kidney cancer. The specimen was CD4+ or CD8+ T cells sorted from blood, collected in a trial of the OX40 agonist ivuxolimab. This chain links TRBV4-2 with TRBJ2-5; D gene uncertain. The CDR3 DNA follows: TGTGCCAGCAGCACCGTTCAAGAGACCCAGTACTTC. Amino acids: CASSTVQETQYF.